The 3 T cell receptor beta chains listed next were all sequenced from one sample in a study of blood T cell repertoires in COVID-19. The assay was immunoSEQ multiplex PCR, and TCRdb's table has in-frame clones only and misses some. The sample has fewer than 200,000 clones; about 80% are singletons. The sequencing input was peripheral blood. These receptors all come from a woman of 80 years or more with acute or convalescent COVID-19.

V and J are TRBV18 and TRBJ2-5, with TRBD2 matching 10 bases. With 2 bases clipped from V and 5 bases from J, the junction kept 14 bases outside the gene matches. Germline V gene lookup returns CDR1 KGHSH and CDR2 LQKENI. CDR3 length: 18 residues. This CDR3 reads CASSPSVLAGIFEETQYF. CDR3 DNA: TGTGCCAGCTCACCATCTGTACTAGCGGGAATCTTTGAGGAGACCCAGTACTTC.

The chain couples TRBV10-3 to TRBJ1-1, with a weak D call TRBD1 (6 bases). Germline CDR1 and CDR2: ENHRY and SYGVKD. With 9 bases removed from V and 5 bases from J, the gap between germline ends came to 13 bases. The CDR3 covers 12 residues. The DNA for the CDR3 is TGTGCCATTTCAAGGGGGGGGACTGAAGCTTTCTTT. The encoded protein is CAISRGGTEAFF.

This chain uses TRBV7-2 with TRBJ2-1, with TRBD2 identical over 13 bases. CDR1 and CDR2 from the germline V gene are SGHTA and FQGNSA. After removal of 1 base from V and 7 bases from J, the junction contained 4 bases not matched to a gene. The CDR3 sequence is 16 residues long. The CDR3 DNA reads as TGTGCCAGCAGCTTAGTGCGGACTAGCGGGAGTAATGAGCAGTTCTTC. Amino acid sequence: CASSLVRTSGSNEQFF.